This T cell receptor beta chain was obtained from a study of T cell responses to AZD1222 COVID-19 vaccine. The protocol was immunoSEQ multiplex PCR, while the TCRdb copy is restricted to in-frame clones and leaves out a portion. The sample shows 150,000 to 200,000 clones, around 88% of them seen only once. V lost 4 bases and J 2 bases, leaving 10 bases between the germline ends. The CDR3 is 13 amino acids. From germline, CDR1 is SGHDT and CDR2 YYEEEE. The material was peripheral blood, obtained 28 days after the second AZD1222 dose. This sequence joins TRBV5-6 and TRBJ2-7, with D possibly being TRBD1 (5 bases). The clonotype was recovered from an adult who received the AZD1222 COVID-19 vaccine. DNA for the CDR3: TGTGCCAGCAGCCAACAGACAGCCTACGAGCAGTACTTC. This codes for CASSQQTAYEQYF.